The TCR beta chain described here comes from a study of graft-versus-host responses after intestinal transplantation. TCRdb's copy holds only in-frame clones and misses some; the assay was immunoSEQ multiplex PCR. This repertoire shows more than 50,000 clones, 90% to 95% found once; its top ten account for approximately 2.9%. Germline lookup yields CDR1 SGHVS and CDR2 FQNEAQ. Unmatched junction bases numbered 6, after V lost 5 bases and J lost 0 bases. The CDR3 is made up of 15 amino acids. This receptor was taken from a human patient who received an intestinal transplant, so some T cells may come from the graft donor. Specimen: PBMCs, collected 118 to 130 days after intestinal transplantation. V and J are TRBV7-8 and TRBJ1-1; 7 bases are shared with TRBD1. CDR3 in amino acids: CASSLHRGLNTEAFF. CDR3 bases: TGTGCCAGCAGCCTCCACAGGGGCCTGAACACTGAAGCTTTCTTT.